The source of this TCR beta chain is a study of beta chain features in type 1 diabetes. Remarks on this clone: Its antigen is not known.

Study results and limitations: TCRB CDR3 length was moderately but significantly reduced in all four CD4+ subsets of Type 1 diabetes patients.

Isolated RNA was reverse transcribed in full, so expressed TCRB transcripts were sequenced. The method was immunoSEQ multiplex PCR; TCRdb's version includes in-frame clones alone and lacks a portion of them. The repertoire consists of under 300,000 clones, with more than 11% occurring once and the leading ten covering approximately 0.018%. V lost 0 bases to trimming and J lost 7 bases; unmatched junction nucleotides: 4. Looked up from germline, CDR1 is SGHNT and CDR2 is YYREEE (reference sequence). This CDR3 region has 15 residues. V usage is TRBV5-4 and J usage is TRBJ2-1, with TRBD2 matching 10 bases. The sample was naive CD4+ T cells from blood. The receptor's source is a man younger than 40 with type 1 diabetes. The CDR3, as DNA: TGTGCCAGCAGCTTGGAGGCTAGCGGGAGTAATGAGCAGTTCTTC. Encoded protein: CASSLEASGSNEQFF. The variable domain in full, with the rest retrieved from reference TRBV5-4 and TRBJ2-1, is ETGVTQSPTHLIKTRGQQVTLRCSSQSGHNTVSWYQQALGQGPQFIFQYYREEENGRGNFPPRFSGLQFPNYSSELNVNALELDDSALYLCASSLEASGSNEQFFGPGTRLTVL.